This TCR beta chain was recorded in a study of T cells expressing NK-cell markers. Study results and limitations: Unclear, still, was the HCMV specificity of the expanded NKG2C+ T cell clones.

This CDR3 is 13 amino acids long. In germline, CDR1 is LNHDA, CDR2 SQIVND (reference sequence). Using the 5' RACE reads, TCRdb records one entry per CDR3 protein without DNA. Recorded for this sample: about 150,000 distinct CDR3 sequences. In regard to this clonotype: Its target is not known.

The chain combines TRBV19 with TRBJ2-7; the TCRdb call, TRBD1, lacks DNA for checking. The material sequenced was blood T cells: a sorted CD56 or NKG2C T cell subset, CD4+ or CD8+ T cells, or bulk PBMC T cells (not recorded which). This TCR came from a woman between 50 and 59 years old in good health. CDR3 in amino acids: CASIGRGDYEQYF.